This T cell receptor (beta chain) was profiled in a study of CD8 T cells in ankylosing spondylitis. Notes on the study in general: Peripheral blood samples showed relatively rare disease-linked clones, and these clones were CD8+. In ankylosing spondylitis blood, a motif of 7 to 9 highly homologous TCR beta variants appeared characteristic. Prior work had noted some motif variants in reactive arthritis blood and synovial fluid. As reported, disease-linked clones showed significant enrichment in matched ankylosing spondylitis synovial fluid.

TCRdb reprocessed the 5' RACE reads with MiXCR, giving one entry per CDR3 protein. The table shows about 90,000 distinct CDR3 sequences, with roughly 9% occurring only once. As concerns this clonotype: What it binds is not known.

The CDR3 contains 16 residues. Losses at the gene ends were 8 bases for V and 0 bases for J; bases not matched to a gene: 8. The sequence was collected from a male donor with ankylosing spondylitis. Sequencing was done on a sample of blood, either unsorted or a sorted T cell fraction (not recorded which). This chain uses TRBV12-3 or TRBV12-4 with TRBJ2-7, with 12 bases matching TRBD2. The CDR3 DNA reads TGTGCCAGCGCCTCGGGACTAGCGGGTAGCTCCTACGAGCAGTACTTC. Translation gives CASASGLAGSSYEQYF.